These 7 T cell receptor beta chains were sequenced from one sample in a study of identical twins. TCRdb reanalysed the 5' RACE reads using MiXCR and keeps one entry per CDR3 protein. Of roughly 1,500,000 distinct CDR3 sequences in the sample, less than 35% were seen once. The sequenced material came from cord blood. The source of these receptors is a newborn girl in good health.

Comment on this clonotype: A much more abundant neighbour one base away suggests this may be a read error. The chain combines TRBV7-8 with TRBJ2-7; 12 bases are a match to TRBD2. This CDR3 region has 14 residues. J lost 0 bases, V lost 7 bases, and 1 base had no gene match. CDR1 and CDR2 (germline): SGHVS, FQNEAQ. The CDR3 sequence is CASMTSGSSYEQYF. The CDR3 DNA reads as TGTGCCAGCATGACTAGCGGGAGCTCCTACGAGCAGTACTTC.

The rearrangement uses TRBV7-2 and TRBJ2-5, with 10 nucleotides matching TRBD2. From germline, CDR1 is SGHTA and CDR2 FQGNSA. The junction had 12 bases not matched to a gene; V was cut back by 3 bases and J by 11 bases. This CDR3 has 15 residues. The CDR3: CASSFPAGGYNEQYF. The CDR3 nucleotides read TGTGCCAGCAGCTTTCCAGCGGGAGGGTACAATGAGCAGTACTTC.

V is TRBV3-1 and J is TRBJ2-3; D possibly corresponds to TRBD2 (6 bases). The CDR3 is made up of 15 amino acids. In germline, CDR1 is LGHDT, CDR2 YNNKEL (reference sequence). Trimming cost V 3 bases and J 6 bases, with 16 bases left between them. Here the CDR3 reads CASSQLLEGRDTQYF. CDR3 DNA sequence: TGTGCCAGCAGCCAGCTCTTGGAGGGAAGGGATACGCAGTATTTT.

The chain is built from TRBV7-6 and TRBJ1-5; D is ambiguous. V was trimmed by 0 bases and J by 4 bases, leaving 19 bases between them. The CDR3 extends over 18 amino acids. Germline CDR1 reads SGHVS; CDR2 reads FNYEAQ. This CDR3 reads CASSLAPPAGPFNQPQHF. The CDR3 DNA sequence: TGTGCCAGCAGCTTAGCCCCCCCGGCGGGTCCCTTTAATCAGCCCCAGCATTTT.

In this sample, this clonotype turned up a few times. This chain uses TRBV7-9 with TRBJ1-4; TRBD1 matches at 9 bases. This CDR3 spans 17 amino acids. Germline trimming cut 1 base from V and 7 bases from J; bases unmatched to any gene: 10. Germline loops: CDR1 SEHNR, CDR2 FQNEAQ (reference sequence). CDR3 sequence: CASSLGPGQGSFEKLFF. Written as DNA, the CDR3 is TGTGCCAGCAGCTTAGGGCCGGGACAGGGATCTTTTGAAAAACTGTTTTTT.

V and J are TRBV20-1 and TRBJ2-3, with TRBD2 matching 12 bases. Germline CDR1 reads DFQATT; CDR2 reads SNEGSKA (reference sequence). Trimming at V came to 4 bases and at J to 7 bases, leaving 3 bases not matched to a gene. The CDR3 length is 13 residues. CDR3 DNA: TGCAGTGCTAAACTAGCGGGGGGCTATACGCAGTATTTT. This gives the protein CSAKLAGGYTQYF.

This chain connects TRBV20-1 to TRBJ1-1; no definite D call. The CDR3 is 12 residues long. Germline V CDR1 and CDR2: DFQATT, SNEGSKA (reference sequence). Between the trimmed V and J ends, which lost 6 bases and 2 bases, there was a span of 10 bases. In nucleotides, the CDR3 is TGCAGTGCGTGTCAGAGAAACACTGAAGCTTTCTTT. Its protein is CSACQRNTEAFF.